What follows are 24 T cell receptor beta chains derived from one specimen sequenced in a study of T cell repertoires in cytomegalovirus infection. One entry per CDR3 protein, called by TCRdb with MiXCR from the reads. The sample records about 460,000 distinct CDR3 sequences, about 11% being singletons. Input material: PBMCs. The receptors were gathered from a human donor in good health (CMV status not recorded). Some clones in this sample may be carry-over from other donors' samples.

This clonotype was counted between two and nine times. V gene TRBV5-3 combines with J gene TRBJ1-3; D uncertain. TRBV5-3 is given ORF status, its function remaining uncertain. The ends were cut back, 2 bases at V and 0 bases at J, with 18 bases in the middle. CDR3 length equals 18 residues. CDR3 sequence (DNA): TGTGCCAGAAGCTTATTAAGGGAATGGGCCTTCTCTGGAAACACCATATATTTT. Its translation: CARSLLREWAFSGNTIYF.

This clonotype has only a few counts. V gene TRBV30 combines with J gene TRBJ1-1; tentative D call: TRBD1 (5 bases). This CDR3 has 13 residues. The V and J ends lost 4 bases and 3 bases respectively, with 12 bases between them. Germline CDR1 GTSNPN, CDR2 SVGIG (reference sequence). The CDR3 protein is CAWTRGAHTEAFF. The CDR3 bases are TGTGCCTGGACCCGCGGGGCTCACACTGAAGCTTTCTTT.

This clonotype was seen ten or more times. V usage is TRBV28 and J usage is TRBJ2-1; TRBD1 agrees at 7 bases. Trimming cost V 6 bases and J 5 bases; bases outside gene matches: 4. In germline, CDR1 is MDHEN, CDR2 SYDVKM. The CDR3 loop spans 13 amino acids. CDR3 residues: CASRNRGDNEQFF. The CDR3 DNA reads as TGTGCCAGCAGAAACAGGGGAGACAATGAGCAGTTCTTC.

The V gene is TRBV28, the J gene TRBJ2-1, with D possibly called TRBD1 or TRBD2 (6 bases each). The ends were cut back, 6 bases at V and 6 bases at J, with 15 bases in the middle. Germline CDR1 is MDHEN and CDR2 is SYDVKM. This CDR3 has 14 amino acids. The CDR3 protein is CASRPVGGLNEQFF. CDR3 nucleotide sequence: TGTGCCAGCAGACCCGTAGGGGGGCTCAATGAGCAGTTCTTC.

This clonotype came up many times. The chain joins TRBV5-4 to TRBJ2-1, with D hard to call. Germline assignment: CDR1 SGHNT and CDR2 YYREEE (reference sequence). V was shortened by 0 bases and J by 4 bases, with 11 bases between the two germline ends. The CDR3 has 15 amino acids. This CDR3 is CASSLGGYVYNEQFF. The CDR3 bases are TGTGCCAGCAGCTTGGGAGGCTATGTATACAATGAGCAGTTCTTC.

In the case of this clonotype: A junction end diverges from the germline sequence, so it may reflect a read error. The V gene is TRBV15, the J gene TRBJ1-3; D remains ambiguous. CDR1 and CDR2 from the germline V gene are LNHNV and YYDKDF (reference sequence). This CDR3 has 14 amino acids. The CDR3 sequence is CTTSRDRLGNTIYF. The CDR3 nucleotides are TGTACCACCAGCAGAGATAGACTGGGAAACACCATATATTTT.

This clonotype was counted at least ten times. The chain has TRBV5-1 and TRBJ1-2; D may be TRBD1 (5 bases). Trimming stripped 1 base from V and 2 bases from J, with 9 bases between. CDR1 is SGHRS and CDR2 is YFSETQ in the germline V gene. The CDR3 has 14 amino acids. The CDR3 sequence is CASSLPGRNYGYTF. CDR3 nucleotide sequence: TGCGCCAGCAGCTTGCCAGGGAGAAACTATGGCTACACCTTC.

The V gene is TRBV3-1, the J gene TRBJ2-5, with TRBD2 matching 8 bases. Trimming took 0 bases from V and 4 from J; bases not matched to a gene: 10. Per the germline V gene, CDR1 is LGHDT and CDR2 is YNNKEL (reference sequence). This CDR3 is built from 17 residues. The CDR3 coding sequence is TGTGCCAGCAGCCAAGATAGGAGGCGGGGGGCTTTAGAGACCCAGTACTTC. Translating gives CASSQDRRRGALETQYF.

The gene calls are TRBV30 and TRBJ2-1; TRBD2 might be the D (6 bases). This CDR3 is 12 amino acids long. The V gene lost 4 bases and the J gene lost 8 bases, with 12 bases spanning the gap. The V gene's germline CDR1 is GTSNPN and CDR2 SVGIG (reference sequence). This CDR3 reads CAWTGDMDEQFF. The CDR3 nucleotides read TGTGCCTGGACGGGGGATATGGATGAGCAGTTCTTC.

The table lists this clonotype with many counts. V gene TRBV7-8 combines with J gene TRBJ2-5; D unresolved. V was trimmed by 5 bases and J by 4 bases, leaving 14 bases between them. Germline CDR1 and CDR2: SGHVS and FQNEAQ. There are 14 residues in the CDR3. The CDR3 here is CASSAGSTRETQYF. The CDR3 DNA follows: TGTGCCAGCAGCGCCGGGTCCACGAGAGAGACCCAGTACTTC.

This clonotype has at least ten counts. This rearrangement joins TRBV29-1 to TRBJ2-7; either TRBD1 or TRBD2 may supply D (6 bases each). Trimming stripped 1 base from V and 4 bases from J, with 11 bases between. This CDR3 comprises 13 residues. CDR1 and CDR2 from the germline V gene are SQVTM and ANQGSEA. CDR3 in amino acids: CSVEGEGGYEQYF. In DNA form, the CDR3 reads TGCAGCGTTGAAGGTGAAGGGGGGTACGAGCAGTACTTC.

This clonotype was detected ten times or more. This CDR3 reads CASSHTGRKGSYEQYF. The DNA for the CDR3 is TGTGCCAGCAGCCATACCGGGAGGAAGGGCTCCTACGAGCAGTACTTC. This rearrangement joins TRBV7-9 to TRBJ2-7; 7 nucleotides match TRBD2. CDR3 length equals 16 residues. Germline loops: CDR1 SEHNR, CDR2 FQNEAQ (reference sequence). J was trimmed by 0 bases and V by 5 bases; bases with no gene match: 10.

The chain couples TRBV19 to TRBJ2-3; TRBD2 aligns across 7 bases. With 6 bases clipped from V and 3 bases from J, the junction kept 9 bases outside the gene matches. The CDR3 extends over 15 amino acids. From germline, CDR1 is LNHDA and CDR2 SQIVND (reference sequence). For the CDR3, the DNA is TGTGCCAGTAGCGGTGGGAGCGGGATAACAGATACGCAGTATTTT. It translates to CASSGGSGITDTQYF.

The chain uses TRBV20-1 and TRBJ1-2; 7 nucleotides agree with TRBD1. This CDR3 spans 14 amino acids. V trimming: 4 bases; J trimming: 0 bases; junction bases outside the gene matches: 5. The germline V gene has CDR1 DFQATT and CDR2 SNEGSKA (reference sequence). The CDR3 sequence: CSATGQPTNYGYTF. The CDR3 coding sequence is TGCAGTGCTACGGGACAGCCGACTAACTATGGCTACACCTTC.

As DNA, the CDR3 is TGCGCCTCTAGGGAGGTTAGCGGGGGGGCGGGAGATGAGCAGTTCTTC. Amino acid sequence: CASREVSGGAGDEQFF. V gene TRBV10-2 combines with J gene TRBJ2-1; 11 bases map to TRBD2. V shed 11 bases and J 8 bases; nucleotides not matched to a gene: 17. This CDR3 comprises 16 residues. In germline, CDR1 is WSHSY, CDR2 SAAADI.

V and J are TRBV19 and TRBJ1-5; the D is unclear. Deletions cut 4 bases from V and 7 bases from J, with 17 bases between. CDR3 length: 15 residues. Germline values: CDR1 LNHDA, CDR2 SQIVND (reference sequence). This CDR3 reads CASSTTRENHQPQHF. The CDR3, as DNA: TGTGCCAGTAGTACAACCCGAGAAAATCACCAGCCCCAGCATTTT.

This clonotype was counted ten times or more. This chain links TRBV6-1 with TRBJ1-5; D is unclear. Germline V gene data show CDR1 as MNHNS and CDR2 as SASEGT. This CDR3 is built from 13 residues. Between the trimmed V and J ends, which lost 6 bases and 3 bases, there was a span of 9 bases. The CDR3 protein is CASRHDNNQPQHF. CDR3 nucleotide sequence: TGTGCCAGCAGGCATGACAACAATCAGCCCCAGCATTTT.

The chain is built from TRBV5-6 and TRBJ1-1; D gene uncertain. Deletions cut 0 bases from V and 4 bases from J, with 16 bases between. The germline V gene encodes CDR1 SGHDT and CDR2 YYEEEE. The CDR3 runs 16 residues. CDR3 loop: CASSLDQQTVGTEAFF. The CDR3 DNA is TGTGCCAGCAGCTTGGACCAACAGACCGTGGGCACTGAAGCTTTCTTT.

This clonotype was recorded many times. The chain joins TRBV18 to TRBJ2-5; 8 nucleotides match TRBD2. CDR1 is KGHSH and CDR2 is LQKENI in the germline V gene. The CDR3 length is 13 residues. V was clipped by 3 bases and J by 10 bases; unmatched bases: 7. The CDR3 here is CASSPPSGRDQYF. The CDR3 DNA follows: TGTGCCAGCTCACCTCCAAGCGGGAGAGACCAGTACTTC.

This clonotype was seen repeatedly, ten times or more. V gene TRBV12-3 or TRBV12-4 combines with J gene TRBJ1-1; 8 bases align to TRBD1. With 6 bases clipped from V and 4 bases from J, the junction kept 7 bases outside the gene matches. The CDR3 is made up of 14 amino acids. CDR3 sequence: CASSPDRASTEAFF. The DNA of the CDR3 is TGTGCCAGCAGCCCGGACAGGGCGAGCACTGAAGCTTTCTTT.

This clonotype came up many times. The V and J genes are TRBV11-3 and TRBJ2-6; TRBD1 aligns across 9 bases. The CDR3 extends over 17 amino acids. In germline, CDR1 is SGHNT, CDR2 YENEEA. V trimming: 4 bases; J trimming: 3 bases; junction bases outside the gene matches: 7. The DNA of the CDR3 is TGTGCCAGCAGCTCGGGACAGGGACTACTTGGGGCCAACGTCCTGACTTTC. This translates into CASSSGQGLLGANVLTF.

This clonotype was seen many times. This chain uses TRBV7-2 with TRBJ2-1; 10 nucleotides line up with TRBD2. Unmatched junction bases numbered 2, after V lost 5 bases and J lost 1 base. There are 15 residues in the CDR3. The germline V gene encodes CDR1 SGHTA and CDR2 FQGNSA. This chain's CDR3 is CASSLSGRSYNEQFF. As DNA, the CDR3 is TGTGCCAGCAGCCTTAGCGGGAGGTCCTACAATGAGCAGTTCTTC.

As DNA, the CDR3 is TGCGCCAGCAGCCAACCGGGACAGGGGTTGGAGACCCAGTACTTC. This codes for CASSQPGQGLETQYF. The V gene is TRBV4-1, the J gene TRBJ2-5; TRBD1 aligns across 10 bases. Germline CDR1 and CDR2: MGHRA and YSYEKL. V was pared by 2 bases and J by 5 bases, with 5 bases of the junction left unmatched. The CDR3 consists of 15 residues.

The chain is built from TRBV18 and TRBJ2-7, with D uncertain. CDR3 length equals 14 residues. V was trimmed by 6 bases and J by 2 bases, leaving 14 bases between them. Germline CDR1 is KGHSH and CDR2 is LQKENI. In DNA, the CDR3 is TGTGCCAGCTCCCCCGGGCGAAAAGCCTACGAGCAGTACTTC. Encoded protein: CASSPGRKAYEQYF.